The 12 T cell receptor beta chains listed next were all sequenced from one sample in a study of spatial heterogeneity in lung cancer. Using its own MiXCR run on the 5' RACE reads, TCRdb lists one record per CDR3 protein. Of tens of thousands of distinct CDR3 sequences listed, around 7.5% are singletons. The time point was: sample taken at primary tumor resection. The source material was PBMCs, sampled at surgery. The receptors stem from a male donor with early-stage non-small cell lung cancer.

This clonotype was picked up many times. CDR3 nucleotides: TGTGCCAGCACCGAACGGGTCCCCTACGAGCAGTACTTC. Its protein is CASTERVPYEQYF. The chain couples TRBV6-1 to TRBJ2-7; D ambiguous. Germline values: CDR1 MNHNS, CDR2 SASEGT. The CDR3 covers 13 residues. The germline V and J ends were trimmed by 7 bases and 2 bases, with 12 bases remaining between them.

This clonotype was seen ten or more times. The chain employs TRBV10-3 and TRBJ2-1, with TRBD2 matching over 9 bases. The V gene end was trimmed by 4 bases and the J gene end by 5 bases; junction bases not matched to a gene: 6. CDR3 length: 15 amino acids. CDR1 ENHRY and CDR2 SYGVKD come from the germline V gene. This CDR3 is CAISVGQREDNEQFF. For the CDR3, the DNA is TGTGCCATCAGTGTGGGCCAGCGGGAGGACAATGAGCAGTTCTTC.

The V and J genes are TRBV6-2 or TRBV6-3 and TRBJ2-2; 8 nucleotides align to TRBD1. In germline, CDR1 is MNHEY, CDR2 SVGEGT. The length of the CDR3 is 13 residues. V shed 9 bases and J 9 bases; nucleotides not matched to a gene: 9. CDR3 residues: CASTRTGSRELFF. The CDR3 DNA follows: TGTGCCAGTACTCGGACAGGGTCCCGGGAGCTGTTTTTT.

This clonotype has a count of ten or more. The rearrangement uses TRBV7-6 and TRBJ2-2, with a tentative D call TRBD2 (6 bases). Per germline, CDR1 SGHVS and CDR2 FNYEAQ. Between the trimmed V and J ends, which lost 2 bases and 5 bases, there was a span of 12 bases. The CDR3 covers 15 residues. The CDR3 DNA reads TGTGCCAGCAGCTTAAGCCTAGCGCCGACCGGGGAGCTGTTTTTT. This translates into CASSLSLAPTGELFF.

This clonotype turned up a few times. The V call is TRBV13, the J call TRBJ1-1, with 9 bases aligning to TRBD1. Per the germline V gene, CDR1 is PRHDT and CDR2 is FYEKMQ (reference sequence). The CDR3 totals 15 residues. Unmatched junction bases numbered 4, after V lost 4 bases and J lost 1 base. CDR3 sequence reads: CASSSRQGGNTEAFF. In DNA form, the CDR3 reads TGTGCCAGCAGCTCGCGACAGGGGGGGAACACTGAAGCTTTCTTT.

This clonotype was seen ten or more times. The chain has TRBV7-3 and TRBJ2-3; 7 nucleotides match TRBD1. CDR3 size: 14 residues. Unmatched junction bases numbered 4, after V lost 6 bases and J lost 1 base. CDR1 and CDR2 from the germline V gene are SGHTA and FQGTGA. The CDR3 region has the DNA TGTGCCAGCAGTTATGGACAGGGCACAGATACGCAGTATTTT. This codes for CASSYGQGTDTQYF.

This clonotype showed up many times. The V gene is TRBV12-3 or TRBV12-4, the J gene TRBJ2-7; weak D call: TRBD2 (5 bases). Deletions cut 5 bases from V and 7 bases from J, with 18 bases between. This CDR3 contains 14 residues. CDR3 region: CASSPYTSTGEQYF. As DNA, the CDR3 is TGTGCCAGCAGTCCGTACACTAGTACGGGTGAGCAGTACTTC.

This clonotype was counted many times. The CDR3 DNA is TGTGCCAGCCAGGCCCGACAGCCTAAGAATAGAATCGATCAGCCCCAGCATTTT. Residues: CASQARQPKNRIDQPQHF. This chain joins TRBV6-2 or TRBV6-3 and TRBJ1-5; weak D call: TRBD1 (5 bases). Germline V gives CDR1 MNHEY, CDR2 SVGEGT. The CDR3 runs to 18 residues. The V gene lost 8 bases and the J gene lost 5 bases, with 28 bases spanning the gap.

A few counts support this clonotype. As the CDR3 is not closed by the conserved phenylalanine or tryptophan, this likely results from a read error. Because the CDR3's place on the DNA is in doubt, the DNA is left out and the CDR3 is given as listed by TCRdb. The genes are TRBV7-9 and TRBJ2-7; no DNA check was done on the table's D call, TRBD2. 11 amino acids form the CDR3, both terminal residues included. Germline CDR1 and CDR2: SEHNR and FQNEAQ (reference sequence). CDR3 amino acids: CASSNRAGGPA.

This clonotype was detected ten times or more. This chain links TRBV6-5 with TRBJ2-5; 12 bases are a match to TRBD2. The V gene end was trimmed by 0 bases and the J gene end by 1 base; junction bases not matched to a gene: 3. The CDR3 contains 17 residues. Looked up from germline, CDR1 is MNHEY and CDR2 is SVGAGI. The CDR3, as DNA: TGTGCCAGCAGTTACTCCGGACTAGCGGGGTTCCAAGAGACCCAGTACTTC. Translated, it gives CASSYSGLAGFQETQYF.

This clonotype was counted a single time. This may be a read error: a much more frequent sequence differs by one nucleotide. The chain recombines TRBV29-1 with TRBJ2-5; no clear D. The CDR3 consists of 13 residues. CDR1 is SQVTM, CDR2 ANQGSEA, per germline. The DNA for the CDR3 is TGCAGCGTTGAAGTCCAGCCCCAAGAGACCCGGTACTTC. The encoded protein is CSVEVQPQETRYF.

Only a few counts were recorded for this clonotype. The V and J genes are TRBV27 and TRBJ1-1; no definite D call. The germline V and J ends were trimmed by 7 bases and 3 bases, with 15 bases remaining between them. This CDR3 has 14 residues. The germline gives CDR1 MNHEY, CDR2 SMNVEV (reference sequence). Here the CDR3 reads CASTLQLGDTEAFF. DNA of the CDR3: TGTGCCAGCACCCTACAGCTTGGGGACACTGAAGCTTTCTTT.